These T cell receptor beta chains were read from a single sample in a study of circulating and synovial CD4+ cells in juvenile arthritis. Measured with immunoSEQ multiplex PCR; TCRdb has only the in-frame clones, and not every one. Counted here are about 32,000 clones, about 96% occurring once; the ten biggest clones make up about 0.61%. Source material: CD4+ T cells from blood. The origin of the receptors is a human donor with juvenile idiopathic arthritis. Each CDR3 is given with its conserved first and last residue. A D gene is named only where the DNA matches it firmly. A row's size may be missing; if present it is once, few, many or a size class.

NA	TRBJ1-1	TRBD1	TRBV9	TGTGCCAGCAGCGTAAGGGGGCGCGGAAACACTGAAGCTTTCTTT	CASSVRGRGNTEAFF
NA	TRBJ1-1	TRBD1	TRBV27	TGTGCCAGCAGTCAAAAGACAGGGGTCACCTTACACACTGAAGCTTTCTTT	CASSQKTGVTLHTEAFF
NA	TRBJ2-5	TRBD2	TRBV29-1	TGCAGCGCCGGAAGCGGATTCCGCGGGGGGACCCAGTACTTC	CSAGSGFRGGTQYF
NA	TRBJ2-2	TRBD2	TRBV9	TGTGCCAGCAGCGCCCGGGGGGGTGAAACCGGGGAGCTGTTTTTT	CASSARGGETGELFF
NA	TRBJ2-7	NA	TRBV7-8	TGTGCCAGCAGCTTAGGACTGTCCTCCTACGAGCAGTACTTC	CASSLGLSSYEQYF
few	TRBJ2-4	TRBD1	TRBV18	TGTGCCAGCTCACAACAGGGGAACATTCAGTACTTC	CASSQQGNIQYF
NA	TRBJ1-5	NA	TRBV5-1	TGCGCCAGCAGCTCCGACTGGAACCAGCCCCAGCATTTT	CASSSDWNQPQHF
NA	TRBJ2-1	TRBD2	TRBV30	TGTGCCTCAAGGACTAGCGGAGCCTACAATGAGCAGTTCTTC	CASRTSGAYNEQFF
NA	TRBJ1-1	NA	TRBV5-1	TGCGCCAGCAGTCCGTCAGGGGCAGGGCTGAACACTGAAGCTTTCTTT	CASSPSGAGLNTEAFF
NA	TRBJ2-3	NA	TRBV7-2	TGTGCCAGCAGCTCAAGCGGGAGCACAGATACGCAGTATTTT	CASSSSGSTDTQYF
once	TRBJ2-2	NA	TRBV13	TGTGCCAGCAGCTTATCGCCAACACGACAGGGACTGAACACCGGGGAGCTGTTTTTT	CASSLSPTRQGLNTGELFF
NA	TRBJ2-1	TRBD1	TRBV10-3	TGTGCCATTGGGGAAATGACCGGGACAGGGGCGAATGAGCAGTTCTTC	CAIGEMTGTGANEQFF
NA	TRBJ1-1	NA	TRBV7-2	TGTGCCAGCAGCCCAAGAGTGGTATGGGAAGCTTTCTTT	CASSPRVVWEAFF
once	TRBJ2-2	NA	TRBV10-3	TGTGCCATCAAAAGCGGAGGCAACACCGGGGAGCTGTTTTTT	CAIKSGGNTGELFF
few	TRBJ1-2	TRBD1	TRBV2	TGTGCCAGCAGAGAATCCGGGACAGGGAACTATGGCTACACCTTC	CASRESGTGNYGYTF
few	TRBJ2-7	NA	TRBV7-2	TGTGCCAGCAGCTTCCGACCCATATACCCAGGGGACGAGCAGTACTTC	CASSFRPIYPGDEQYF
NA	TRBJ2-7	TRBD2	TRBV7-6	TGTGCCAGCAGCTTAGAATCGGCCGGGAGGGCCTACGAGCAGTACTTC	CASSLESAGRAYEQYF
NA	TRBJ1-6	NA	TRBV4-1	TGCGCCAGCAGCCAGACCCCCCAGGGAAGGGTCGATTCACCCCTCCACTTT	CASSQTPQGRVDSPLHF
NA	TRBJ2-7	TRBD2	TRBV6-6	TGTGCCAGCACGATGGGACTAGCTCCCTCCTACGAGCAGTACTTC	CASTMGLAPSYEQYF
once	TRBJ1-1	NA	TRBV5-1	TGCGCCAGCAGGCGGGCAGACATGAACACTGAAGCTTTCTTT	CASRRADMNTEAFF
NA	TRBJ1-2	TRBD1	TRBV5-4	TGTGCCAGCAGCTTGGTGGGACAGCTGAACTATGGCTACACCTTC	CASSLVGQLNYGYTF
NA	TRBJ1-1	TRBD1	TRBV28	TGTGCCAGCAGTCAATACTTTGGACAGGCGAACACTGAAGCTTTCTTT	CASSQYFGQANTEAFF
NA	TRBJ1-4	TRBD1	TRBV11-2	TGTGCCAGCAGCCCGGACAGGGGTAGTGAAAAACTGTTTTTT	CASSPDRGSEKLFF
once	TRBJ2-1	NA	TRBV18	TGTGCCAGCTCACCTAGTAGCACCCCTCGGGATGAGCAGTTCTTC	CASSPSSTPRDEQFF
NA	TRBJ2-7	TRBD1	TRBV19	TGTGCCAGTAGTGGATCCGGGACAGGGGTCTACGAGCAGTACTTC	CASSGSGTGVYEQYF
NA	TRBJ2-2	NA	TRBV5-1	TGCGCCAGCAGCTTCGGTGACAGGAACACCGGGGAGCTGTTTTTT	CASSFGDRNTGELFF
NA	TRBJ2-7	TRBD2	TRBV11-3	TGTGCCAGCAGCCGCGGGACTAGCGGGACCTACGAGCAGTACTTC	CASSRGTSGTYEQYF
once	TRBJ2-1	TRBD2	TRBV7-6	TGTGCCAGCAGCGGGGCCGGACTAGCGCGCAATGAGCAGTTCTTC	CASSGAGLARNEQFF